This T cell receptor beta chain was sequenced during a study of T cell responses to AZD1222 COVID-19 vaccine. CDR3 length equals 14 residues. Unmatched junction bases numbered 5, after V lost 5 bases and J lost 1 base. Germline CDR1 is SGHRS and CDR2 is YFSETQ. General study findings and limits: Spike-specific TCRs gained breadth and depth after people received two AZD1222 doses. Clonal diversity was possibly underestimated, and white British individuals and females predominated among donors. Targets within unmutated variant regions were reportedly found for nearly half of spike-specific TCRs.

About this clone itself: Its specificity is unknown.

Profiling relied on immunoSEQ multiplex PCR, and the TCRdb table lists in-frame clones only, not all of them. The sample has under 150,000 clones, 75% to 90% seen once; the top ten hold 3% to 4%. Sample: peripheral blood, taken on day 0 of MenACWY control vaccination. The J gene is TRBJ1-1, the V gene TRBV5-1; 7 bases align to TRBD1. The clonotype comes from an adult in good health. This chain's CDR3 is CASRFEGANTEAFF. The CDR3 region has the DNA TGCGCCAGCAGGTTCGAGGGGGCGAACACTGAAGCTTTCTTT.